Below, 3 T cell receptor beta chains from the same sample are listed, as sequenced in a study of naive and memory T cell subsets. An equimolar mix of two oligonucleotides served as the beta constant-region primer for TRBC1 and TRBC2. Nested alpha and beta constant-region primers with the SP2 primer drove four PCR rounds on ligated cDNA. MiXCR, applied by TCRdb to the UMI-ligation and nested PCR reads, yields one record per CDR3 protein. Among about 140,000 distinct CDR3 sequences listed, approximately 20% were seen once. No antigens are known for them. Study-wide results and limits: Naive repertoires, especially CD8, held a few larger clonotypes, possibly memory cells re-expressing CD45RA.

Material: naive CD8+ T cells from blood. Receptors were obtained from a human donor in good health.

This sequence joins TRBV6-1 and TRBJ2-7; 7 nucleotides align to TRBD1. Trimming at V came to 6 bases and at J to 3 bases, leaving 5 bases not matched to a gene. CDR1 and CDR2 (germline): MNHNS, SASEGT. There are 13 residues in the CDR3. CDR3 sequence: CASRLRDSYEQYF. The CDR3 coding sequence is TGTGCCAGCAGGCTAAGGGACAGCTACGAGCAGTACTTC.

V gene TRBV7-2 combines with J gene TRBJ2-1; no definite D call. The V end lost 1 base, the J end lost 3 bases, and 10 bases lay between the germline ends. This CDR3 spans 15 amino acids. CDR1 and CDR2 from the germline V gene are SGHTA and FQGNSA. CDR3 coding DNA: TGTGCCAGCAGCTTAGATGGCGGCAGCTACAATGAGCAGTTCTTC. Protein sequence: CASSLDGGSYNEQFF.

This clonotype was seen only a few times. The chain employs TRBV9 and TRBJ2-3; 7 bases match TRBD2. Germline V gene lookup returns CDR1 SGDLS and CDR2 YYNGEE. V dropped 1 base and J dropped 2; count of bases not matched to a gene: 10. The CDR3 totals 17 residues. The CDR3 DNA is TGTGCCAGCAGCGTACGAGGACTAGGAAGGACCACAGATACGCAGTATTTT. Its protein product is CASSVRGLGRTTDTQYF.